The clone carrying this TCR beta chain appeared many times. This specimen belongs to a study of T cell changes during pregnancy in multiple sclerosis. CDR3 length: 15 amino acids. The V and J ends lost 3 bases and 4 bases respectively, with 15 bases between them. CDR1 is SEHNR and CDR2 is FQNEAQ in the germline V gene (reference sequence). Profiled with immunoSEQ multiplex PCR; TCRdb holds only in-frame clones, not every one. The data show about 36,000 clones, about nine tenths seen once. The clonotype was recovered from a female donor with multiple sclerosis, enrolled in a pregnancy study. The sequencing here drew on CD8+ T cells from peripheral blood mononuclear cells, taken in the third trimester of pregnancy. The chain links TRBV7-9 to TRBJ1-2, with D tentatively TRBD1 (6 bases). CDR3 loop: CASSLRTVFLYGYTF. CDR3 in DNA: TGTGCCAGCAGCTTGAGGACAGTTTTTCTCTATGGCTACACCTTC.